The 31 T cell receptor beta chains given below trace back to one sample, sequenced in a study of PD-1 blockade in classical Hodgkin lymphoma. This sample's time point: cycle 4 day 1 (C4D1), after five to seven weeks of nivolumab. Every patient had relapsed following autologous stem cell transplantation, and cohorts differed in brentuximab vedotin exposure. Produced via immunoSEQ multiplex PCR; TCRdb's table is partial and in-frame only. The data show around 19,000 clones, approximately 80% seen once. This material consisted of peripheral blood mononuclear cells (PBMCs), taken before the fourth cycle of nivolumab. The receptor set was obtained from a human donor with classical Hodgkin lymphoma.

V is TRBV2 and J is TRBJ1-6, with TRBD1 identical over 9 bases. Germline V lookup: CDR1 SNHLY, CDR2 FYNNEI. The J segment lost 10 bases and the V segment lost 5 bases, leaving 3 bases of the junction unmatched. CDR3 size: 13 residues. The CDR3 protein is CASSRTGVSPLHF. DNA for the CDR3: TGTGCCAGCAGTCGGACAGGGGTCTCACCCCTCCACTTT. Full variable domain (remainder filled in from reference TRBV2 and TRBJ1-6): EPEVTQTPSHQVTQMGQEVILRCVPISNHLYFYWYRQILGQKVEFLVSFYNNEISEKSEIFDDQFSVERPDGSNFTLKIRSTKLEDSAMYFCASSRTGVSPLHFGNGTRLTVT.

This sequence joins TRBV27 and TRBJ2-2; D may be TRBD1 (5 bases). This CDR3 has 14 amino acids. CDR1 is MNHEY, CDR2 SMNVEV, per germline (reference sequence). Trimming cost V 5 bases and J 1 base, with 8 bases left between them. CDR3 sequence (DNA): TGTGCCAGCAGTGCCCAGGGGAACACCGGGGAGCTGTTTTTT. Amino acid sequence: CASSAQGNTGELFF.

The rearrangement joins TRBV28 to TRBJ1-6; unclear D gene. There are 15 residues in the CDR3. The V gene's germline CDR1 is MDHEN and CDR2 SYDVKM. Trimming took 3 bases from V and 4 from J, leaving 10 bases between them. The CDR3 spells CASSLEGNYNSPLHF. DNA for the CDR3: TGTGCCAGCAGTTTGGAAGGGAATTATAATTCACCCCTCCACTTT.

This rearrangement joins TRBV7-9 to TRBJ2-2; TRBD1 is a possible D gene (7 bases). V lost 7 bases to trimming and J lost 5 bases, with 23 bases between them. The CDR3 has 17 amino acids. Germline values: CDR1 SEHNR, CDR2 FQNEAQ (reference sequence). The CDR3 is CASTPNGGTDQTGELFF. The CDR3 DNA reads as TGTGCCAGCACCCCAAACGGCGGGACAGACCAGACCGGGGAGCTGTTTTTT.

The CDR3 protein is CASSSGQGIYEQYF. The CDR3 region has the DNA TGTGCCAGCAGCTCGGGACAGGGAATTTACGAGCAGTACTTC. The V gene is TRBV7-1, the J gene TRBJ2-7; 9 nucleotides agree with TRBD1. TRBV7-1 counts as an open reading frame of uncertain function. The trim removed 3 bases at V and 4 bases at J, leaving 4 bases unmatched. The CDR3 consists of 14 residues.

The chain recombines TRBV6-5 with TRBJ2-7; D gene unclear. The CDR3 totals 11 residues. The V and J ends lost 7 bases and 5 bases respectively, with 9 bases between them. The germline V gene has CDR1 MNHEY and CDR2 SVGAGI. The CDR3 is CASMNWDEQYF. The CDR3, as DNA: TGTGCCAGCATGAATTGGGACGAGCAGTACTTC.

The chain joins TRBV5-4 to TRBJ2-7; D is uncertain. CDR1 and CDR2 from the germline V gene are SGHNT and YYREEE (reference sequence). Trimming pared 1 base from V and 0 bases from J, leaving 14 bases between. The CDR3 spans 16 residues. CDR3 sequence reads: CASSLKALHHSYEQYF. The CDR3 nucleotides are TGTGCCAGCAGCTTGAAAGCGCTCCATCACTCCTACGAGCAGTACTTC. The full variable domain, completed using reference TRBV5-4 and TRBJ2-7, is ETGVTQSPTHLIKTRGQQVTLRCSSQSGHNTVSWYQQALGQGPQFIFQYYREEENGRGNFPPRFSGLQFPNYSSELNVNALELDDSALYLCASSLKALHHSYEQYFGPGTRLTVT.

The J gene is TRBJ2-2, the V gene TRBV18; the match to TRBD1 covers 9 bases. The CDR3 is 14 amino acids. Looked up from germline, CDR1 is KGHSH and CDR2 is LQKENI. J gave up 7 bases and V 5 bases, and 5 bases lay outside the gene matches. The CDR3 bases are TGTGCCAGCTCATGGACAGGGGAACGCGGGGAGCTGTTTTTT. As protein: CASSWTGERGELFF.

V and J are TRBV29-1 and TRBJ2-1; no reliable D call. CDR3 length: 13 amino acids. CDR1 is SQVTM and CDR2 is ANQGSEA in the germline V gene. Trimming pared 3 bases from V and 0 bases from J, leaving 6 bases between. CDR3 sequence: CSVDPVSYNEQFF. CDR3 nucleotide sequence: TGCAGCGTTGACCCGGTCTCCTACAATGAGCAGTTCTTC.

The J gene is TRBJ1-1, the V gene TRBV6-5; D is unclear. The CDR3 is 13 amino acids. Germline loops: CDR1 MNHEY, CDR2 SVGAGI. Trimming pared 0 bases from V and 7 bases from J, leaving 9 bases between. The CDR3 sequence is CASSYSRRYEAFF. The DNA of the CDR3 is TGTGCCAGCAGTTACTCGAGAAGGTATGAAGCTTTCTTT.

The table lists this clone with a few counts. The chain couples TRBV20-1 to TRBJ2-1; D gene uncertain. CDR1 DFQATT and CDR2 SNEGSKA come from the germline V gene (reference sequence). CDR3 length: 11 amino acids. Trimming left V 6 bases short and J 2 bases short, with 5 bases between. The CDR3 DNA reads TGCAGTGCAACTACCTACAATGAGCAGTTCTTC. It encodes CSATTYNEQFF.

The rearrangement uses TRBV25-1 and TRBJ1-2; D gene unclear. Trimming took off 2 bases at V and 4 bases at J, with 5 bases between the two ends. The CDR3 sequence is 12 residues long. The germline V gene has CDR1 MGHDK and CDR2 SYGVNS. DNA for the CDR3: TGTGCCAGCAGTGAAAGCTTCTATGGCTACACCTTC. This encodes CASSESFYGYTF.

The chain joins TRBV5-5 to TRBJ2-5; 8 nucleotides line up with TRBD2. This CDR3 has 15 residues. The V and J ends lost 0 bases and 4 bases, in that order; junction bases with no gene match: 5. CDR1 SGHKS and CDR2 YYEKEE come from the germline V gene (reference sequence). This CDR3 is CASSLEAAGVETQYF. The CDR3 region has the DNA TGTGCCAGCAGCTTGGAGGCAGCGGGGGTAGAGACCCAGTACTTC.

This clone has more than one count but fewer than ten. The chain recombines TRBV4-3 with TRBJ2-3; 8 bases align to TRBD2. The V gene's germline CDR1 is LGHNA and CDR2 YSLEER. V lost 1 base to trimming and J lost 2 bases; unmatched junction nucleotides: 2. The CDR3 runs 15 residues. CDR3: CASSQGGGNTDTQYF. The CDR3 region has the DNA TGCGCCAGCAGCCAAGGCGGGGGGAACACAGATACGCAGTATTTT.

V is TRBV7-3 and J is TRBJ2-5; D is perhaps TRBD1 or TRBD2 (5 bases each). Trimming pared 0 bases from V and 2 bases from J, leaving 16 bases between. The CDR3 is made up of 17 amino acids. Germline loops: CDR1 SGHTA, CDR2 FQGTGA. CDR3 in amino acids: CASSLTLGTPNQETQYF. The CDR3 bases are TGTGCCAGCAGCTTAACTTTGGGGACGCCTAATCAAGAGACCCAGTACTTC.

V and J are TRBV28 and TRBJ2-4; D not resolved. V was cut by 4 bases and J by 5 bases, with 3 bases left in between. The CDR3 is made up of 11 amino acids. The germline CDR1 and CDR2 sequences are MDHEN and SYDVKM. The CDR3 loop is CASSSENIQYF. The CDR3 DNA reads TGTGCCAGCAGTTCGGAAAACATTCAGTACTTC.

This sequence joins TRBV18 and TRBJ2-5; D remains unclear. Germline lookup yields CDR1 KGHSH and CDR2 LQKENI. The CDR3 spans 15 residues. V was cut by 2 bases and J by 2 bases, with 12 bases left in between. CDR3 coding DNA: TGTGCCAGCTCACCAATCTCCGGACGACAAGAGACCCAGTACTTC. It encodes CASSPISGRQETQYF.

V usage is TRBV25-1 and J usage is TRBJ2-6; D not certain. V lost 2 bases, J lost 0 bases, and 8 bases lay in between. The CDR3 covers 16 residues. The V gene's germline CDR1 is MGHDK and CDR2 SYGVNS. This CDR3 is CASSEEAHSGANVLTF. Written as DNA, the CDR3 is TGTGCCAGCAGTGAAGAAGCCCACTCTGGGGCCAACGTCCTGACTTTC.

CDR3 residues: CASSLEGRGQETQYF. The CDR3 DNA is TGTGCCAGCAGCTTAGAGGGTCGGGGCCAAGAGACCCAGTACTTC. The V and J genes are TRBV11-1 and TRBJ2-5, with TRBD2 as a possible D gene (5 bases). The CDR3 runs 15 residues. Germline CDR1 is SGHAT and CDR2 is FQDESV (reference sequence). V was trimmed by 1 base and J by 1 base, leaving 10 bases between them.

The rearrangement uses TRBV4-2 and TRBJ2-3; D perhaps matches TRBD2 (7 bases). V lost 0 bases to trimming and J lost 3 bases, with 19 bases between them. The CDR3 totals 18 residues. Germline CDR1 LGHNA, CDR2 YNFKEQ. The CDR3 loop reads CASSQDFWGRGGTDTQYF. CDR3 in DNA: TGTGCCAGCAGCCAAGATTTCTGGGGGCGCGGGGGAACAGATACGCAGTATTTT.

The CDR3 coding sequence is TGCGCCAGCAGCTTGGAGGGGCCTAATCAGCCCCAGCATTTT. Protein: CASSLEGPNQPQHF. This sequence joins TRBV5-1 and TRBJ1-5, with D possibly being TRBD1 (5 bases). Germline V CDR1 and CDR2: SGHRS, YFSETQ. Trimming stripped 0 bases from V and 4 bases from J, with 8 bases between. The CDR3 totals 14 residues.

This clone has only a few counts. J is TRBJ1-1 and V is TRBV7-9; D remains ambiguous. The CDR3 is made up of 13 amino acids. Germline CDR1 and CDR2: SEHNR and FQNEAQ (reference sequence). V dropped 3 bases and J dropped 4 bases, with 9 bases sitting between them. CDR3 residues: CASSFGSGTEAFF. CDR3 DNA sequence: TGTGCCAGCAGCTTTGGATCCGGCACTGAAGCTTTCTTT.

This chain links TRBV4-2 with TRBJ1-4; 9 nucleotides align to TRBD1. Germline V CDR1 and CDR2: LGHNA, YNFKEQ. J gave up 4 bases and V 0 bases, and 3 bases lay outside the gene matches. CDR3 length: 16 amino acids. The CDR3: CASSQDPGQGNEKLFF. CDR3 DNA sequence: TGTGCCAGCAGCCAAGACCCGGGACAGGGTAATGAAAAACTGTTTTTT.

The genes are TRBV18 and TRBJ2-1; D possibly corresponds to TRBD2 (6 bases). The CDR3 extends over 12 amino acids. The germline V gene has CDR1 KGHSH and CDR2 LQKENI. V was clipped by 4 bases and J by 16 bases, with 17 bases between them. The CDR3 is CASSRSEEGVFF. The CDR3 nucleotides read TGTGCCAGCTCACGCTCAGAGGAGGGAGTATTCTTC.

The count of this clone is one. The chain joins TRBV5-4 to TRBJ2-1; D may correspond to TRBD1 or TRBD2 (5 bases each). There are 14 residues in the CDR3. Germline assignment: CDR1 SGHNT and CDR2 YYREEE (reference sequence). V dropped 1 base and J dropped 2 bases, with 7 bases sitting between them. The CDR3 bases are TGTGCCAGCAGCTTGTCGGGGCCCTACAATGAGCAGTTCTTC. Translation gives CASSLSGPYNEQFF.

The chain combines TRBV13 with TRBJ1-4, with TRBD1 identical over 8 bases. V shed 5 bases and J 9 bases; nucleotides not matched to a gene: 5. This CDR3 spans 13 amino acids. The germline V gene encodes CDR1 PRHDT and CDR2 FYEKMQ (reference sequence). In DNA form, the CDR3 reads TGTGCCAGCAGCATCGGACAGGGAAAAAAACTGTTTTTT. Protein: CASSIGQGKKLFF. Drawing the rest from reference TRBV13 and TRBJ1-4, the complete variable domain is AAGVIQSPRHLIKEKRETATLKCYPIPRHDTVYWYQQGPGQDPQFLISFYEKMQSDKGSIPDRFSAQQFSDYHSELNMSSLELGDSALYFCASSIGQGKKLFFGSGTQLSVL.

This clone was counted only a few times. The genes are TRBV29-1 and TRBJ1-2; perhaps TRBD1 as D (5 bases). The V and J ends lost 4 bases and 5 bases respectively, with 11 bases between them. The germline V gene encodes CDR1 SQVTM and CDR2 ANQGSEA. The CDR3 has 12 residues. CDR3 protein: CSVGRQGYGYTF. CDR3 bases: TGCAGCGTTGGCCGGCAGGGATATGGCTACACCTTC.

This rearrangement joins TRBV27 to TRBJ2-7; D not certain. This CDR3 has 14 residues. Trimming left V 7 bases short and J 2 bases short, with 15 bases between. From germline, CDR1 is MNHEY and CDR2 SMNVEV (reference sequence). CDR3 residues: CASTAVTGAYEQYF. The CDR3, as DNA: TGTGCCAGCACCGCCGTGACTGGGGCCTACGAGCAGTACTTC.

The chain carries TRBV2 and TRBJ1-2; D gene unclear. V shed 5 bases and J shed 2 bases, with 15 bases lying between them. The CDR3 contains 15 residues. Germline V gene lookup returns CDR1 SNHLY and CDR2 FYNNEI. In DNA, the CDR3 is TGTGCCAGCAGTCGTAACGTCATAGACAACTATGGCTACACCTTC. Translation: CASSRNVIDNYGYTF.

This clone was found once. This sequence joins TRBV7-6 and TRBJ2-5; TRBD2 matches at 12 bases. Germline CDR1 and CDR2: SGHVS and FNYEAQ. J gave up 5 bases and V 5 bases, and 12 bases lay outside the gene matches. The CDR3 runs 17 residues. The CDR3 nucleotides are TGTGCCAGCAGCCGTCGACTAGCGGGGGACTCCAGGGAGACCCAGTACTTC. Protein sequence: CASSRRLAGDSRETQYF.

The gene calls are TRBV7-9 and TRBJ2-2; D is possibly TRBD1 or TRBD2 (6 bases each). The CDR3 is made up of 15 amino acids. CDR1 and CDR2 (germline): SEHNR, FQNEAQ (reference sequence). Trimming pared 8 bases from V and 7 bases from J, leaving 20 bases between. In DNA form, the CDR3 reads TGTGCCAGCCCCAAAGATGGGGGGCGCATCGGGGAGCTGTTTTTT. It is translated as CASPKDGGRIGELFF.